The present T cell receptor beta chain was sequenced within a study of shared clonotypes between healthy human individuals. A note on this clone: The same CDR3 arises from other DNA sequences in this sample as well.

CD4+ cells yielded CD45RA+ naive and CD45RA-negative memory subsets. Deep was the level at which the assay was run. Sorted subsets were amplified in replicate PCRs using about 210 ng DNA, 30,000 to 35,000 T cell genomes. Some clones are missing from TCRdb's copy, which holds only in-frame ones; the method was immunoSEQ multiplex PCR. Of approximately 1,500,000 clones in the sample, around 97% are singletons; the top ten hold about 1.2%. The CDR3 sequence is 11 residues long. CDR1 is SEHNR, CDR2 FQNEAQ, per germline (reference sequence). V lost 3 bases to trimming and J lost 7 bases, with 7 bases between them.

V gene TRBV7-9 combines with J gene TRBJ2-7; no clear D. Sample: naive CD4+ T cells sorted from blood. The subset was: CD45RA+ positively selected. The receptor was derived from a man aged 30 to 39 in good health. Here the CDR3 DNA reads TGTGCCAGCAGCTTGGTGGGAGAGCAGTACTTC. Protein: CASSLVGEQYF.